The 5 T cell receptor beta chains below all came from one sample that was sequenced in a study of T cells in Graves' hyperthyroidism and ophthalmopathy (dated 2019 in TCRdb). The receptor library was made with multiplex PCR. TCRdb shows the sequencer as Illumina HiSeq 2000. TCR beta CDR3 regions were amplified from RNA transcripts. The TCR CDR3 was subjected to a first round of RT-PCR using the HTBI primer set and the Qiagen OneStep RT-PCR kit. TCRdb reran the public reads through fastp at Q25 and MiXCR, keeping productive beta chains. Here each entry gathers all rows of one CDR3 protein and keeps the most common genes and DNA. The table for this sample lists 800,000 or so distinct CDR3 sequences; roughly 40% of them were counted only once. Over 8% of the sample belongs to the ten largest clones. Specimen: blood. The receptors shown here come from a man aged 18 to 30 with Graves' hyperthyroidism.

This clonotype turned up a few times. The chain combines TRBV14 with TRBJ2-2, with D possibly matching TRBD2 (6 bases). This CDR3 has 18 residues. Between the trimmed V and J ends, which lost 4 bases and 0 bases, there was a span of 18 bases. The germline V gene encodes CDR1 SGHDN and CDR2 FVKESK. The CDR3 nucleotides read TGTGCCAGCAGCCCCATAAGGGCGGGACTCGCGAACACCGGGGAGCTGTTTTTT. Residues: CASSPIRAGLANTGELFF.

This clonotype was detected many times. This sequence joins TRBV29-1 and TRBJ1-1; D is possibly TRBD1 (6 bases). This CDR3 is built from 13 residues. Germline values: CDR1 SQVTM, CDR2 ANQGSEA. The V gene lost 3 bases and the J gene lost 3 bases, with 11 bases spanning the gap. CDR3 in DNA: TGCAGCGTTGACAGGGGACCTTACACTGAAGCTTTCTTT. Encoded protein: CSVDRGPYTEAFF.

Notes on this clonotype: This may be a read error, as it is one base from a much larger clone. The chain carries TRBV9 and TRBJ1-3; no clear D gene. The CDR3 is 12 amino acids. Germline values: CDR1 SGDLS, CDR2 YYNGEE. The CDR3 sequence is CASSGLENNIYF. The DNA for the CDR3 is TGTGCCAGCAGCGGTCTTGAAAACAACATATATTTT.

In regard to this clonotype: A much larger clone differs from this one at a single base, so this may be a read error. J is TRBJ1-5 and V is TRBV2; tentatively, D is TRBD1 (5 bases). This CDR3 is 15 amino acids long. Germline V gives CDR1 SNHLY, CDR2 FYNNEI. The CDR3 DNA reads as TGTGCCAGCAGTGAACAGGGTTTGAGCAATCGGCCCCAGCATTTT. The encoded protein is CASSEQGLSNRPQHF.

The J gene is TRBJ1-1, the V gene TRBV6-1, with a tentative D call TRBD1 (6 bases). The CDR3 totals 15 residues. Germline V gene sequence: CDR1 MNHNS, CDR2 SASEGT. With 6 bases removed from V and 5 bases from J, the gap between germline ends came to 19 bases. CDR3 region: CASRAPPRGGTEAFF. The CDR3 DNA reads TGTGCCAGCAGGGCCCCCCCCAGGGGAGGGACTGAAGCTTTCTTT.